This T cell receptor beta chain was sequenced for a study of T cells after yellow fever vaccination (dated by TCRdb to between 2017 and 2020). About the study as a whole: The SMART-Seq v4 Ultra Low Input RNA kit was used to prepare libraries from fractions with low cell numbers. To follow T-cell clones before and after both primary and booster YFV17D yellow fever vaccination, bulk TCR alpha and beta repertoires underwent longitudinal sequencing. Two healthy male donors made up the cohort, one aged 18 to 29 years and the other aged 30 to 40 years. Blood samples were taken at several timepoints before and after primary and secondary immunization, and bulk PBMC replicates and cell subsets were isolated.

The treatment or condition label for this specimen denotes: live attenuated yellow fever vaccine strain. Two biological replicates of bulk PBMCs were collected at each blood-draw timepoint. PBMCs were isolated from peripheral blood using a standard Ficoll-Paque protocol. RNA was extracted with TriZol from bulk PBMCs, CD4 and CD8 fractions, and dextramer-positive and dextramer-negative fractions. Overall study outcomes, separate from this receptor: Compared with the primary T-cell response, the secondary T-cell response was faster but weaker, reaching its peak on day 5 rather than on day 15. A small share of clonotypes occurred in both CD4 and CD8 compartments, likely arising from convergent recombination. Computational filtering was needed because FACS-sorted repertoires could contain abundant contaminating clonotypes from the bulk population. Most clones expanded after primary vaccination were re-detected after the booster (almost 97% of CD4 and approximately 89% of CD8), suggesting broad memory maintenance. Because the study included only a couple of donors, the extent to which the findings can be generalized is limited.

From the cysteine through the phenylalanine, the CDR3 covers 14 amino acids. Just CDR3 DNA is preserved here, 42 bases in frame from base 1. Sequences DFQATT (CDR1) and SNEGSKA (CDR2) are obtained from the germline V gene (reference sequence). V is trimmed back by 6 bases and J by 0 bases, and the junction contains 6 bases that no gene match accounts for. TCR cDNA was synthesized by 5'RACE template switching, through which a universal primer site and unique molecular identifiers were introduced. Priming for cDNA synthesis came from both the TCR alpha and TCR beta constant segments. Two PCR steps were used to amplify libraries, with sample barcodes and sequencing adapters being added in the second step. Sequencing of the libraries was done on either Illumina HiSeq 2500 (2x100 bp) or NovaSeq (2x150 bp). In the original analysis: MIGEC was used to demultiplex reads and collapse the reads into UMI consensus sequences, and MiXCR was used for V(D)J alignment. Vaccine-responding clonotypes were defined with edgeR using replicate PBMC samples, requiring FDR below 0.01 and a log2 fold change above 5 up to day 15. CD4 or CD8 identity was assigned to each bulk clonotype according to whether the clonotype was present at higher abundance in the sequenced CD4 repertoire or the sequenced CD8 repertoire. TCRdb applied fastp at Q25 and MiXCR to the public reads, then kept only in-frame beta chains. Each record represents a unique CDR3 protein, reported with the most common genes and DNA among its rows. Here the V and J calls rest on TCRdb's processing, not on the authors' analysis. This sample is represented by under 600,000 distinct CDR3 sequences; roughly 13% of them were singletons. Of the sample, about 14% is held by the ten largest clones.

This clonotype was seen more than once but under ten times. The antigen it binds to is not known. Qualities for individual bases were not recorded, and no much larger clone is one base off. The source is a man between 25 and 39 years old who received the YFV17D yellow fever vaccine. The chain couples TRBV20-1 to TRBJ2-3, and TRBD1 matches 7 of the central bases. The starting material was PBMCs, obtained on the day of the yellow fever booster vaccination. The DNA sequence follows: TGCAGTGCCCCGGGACAGCATAGCACAGATACGCAGTATTTT. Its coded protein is CSAPGQHSTDTQYF.